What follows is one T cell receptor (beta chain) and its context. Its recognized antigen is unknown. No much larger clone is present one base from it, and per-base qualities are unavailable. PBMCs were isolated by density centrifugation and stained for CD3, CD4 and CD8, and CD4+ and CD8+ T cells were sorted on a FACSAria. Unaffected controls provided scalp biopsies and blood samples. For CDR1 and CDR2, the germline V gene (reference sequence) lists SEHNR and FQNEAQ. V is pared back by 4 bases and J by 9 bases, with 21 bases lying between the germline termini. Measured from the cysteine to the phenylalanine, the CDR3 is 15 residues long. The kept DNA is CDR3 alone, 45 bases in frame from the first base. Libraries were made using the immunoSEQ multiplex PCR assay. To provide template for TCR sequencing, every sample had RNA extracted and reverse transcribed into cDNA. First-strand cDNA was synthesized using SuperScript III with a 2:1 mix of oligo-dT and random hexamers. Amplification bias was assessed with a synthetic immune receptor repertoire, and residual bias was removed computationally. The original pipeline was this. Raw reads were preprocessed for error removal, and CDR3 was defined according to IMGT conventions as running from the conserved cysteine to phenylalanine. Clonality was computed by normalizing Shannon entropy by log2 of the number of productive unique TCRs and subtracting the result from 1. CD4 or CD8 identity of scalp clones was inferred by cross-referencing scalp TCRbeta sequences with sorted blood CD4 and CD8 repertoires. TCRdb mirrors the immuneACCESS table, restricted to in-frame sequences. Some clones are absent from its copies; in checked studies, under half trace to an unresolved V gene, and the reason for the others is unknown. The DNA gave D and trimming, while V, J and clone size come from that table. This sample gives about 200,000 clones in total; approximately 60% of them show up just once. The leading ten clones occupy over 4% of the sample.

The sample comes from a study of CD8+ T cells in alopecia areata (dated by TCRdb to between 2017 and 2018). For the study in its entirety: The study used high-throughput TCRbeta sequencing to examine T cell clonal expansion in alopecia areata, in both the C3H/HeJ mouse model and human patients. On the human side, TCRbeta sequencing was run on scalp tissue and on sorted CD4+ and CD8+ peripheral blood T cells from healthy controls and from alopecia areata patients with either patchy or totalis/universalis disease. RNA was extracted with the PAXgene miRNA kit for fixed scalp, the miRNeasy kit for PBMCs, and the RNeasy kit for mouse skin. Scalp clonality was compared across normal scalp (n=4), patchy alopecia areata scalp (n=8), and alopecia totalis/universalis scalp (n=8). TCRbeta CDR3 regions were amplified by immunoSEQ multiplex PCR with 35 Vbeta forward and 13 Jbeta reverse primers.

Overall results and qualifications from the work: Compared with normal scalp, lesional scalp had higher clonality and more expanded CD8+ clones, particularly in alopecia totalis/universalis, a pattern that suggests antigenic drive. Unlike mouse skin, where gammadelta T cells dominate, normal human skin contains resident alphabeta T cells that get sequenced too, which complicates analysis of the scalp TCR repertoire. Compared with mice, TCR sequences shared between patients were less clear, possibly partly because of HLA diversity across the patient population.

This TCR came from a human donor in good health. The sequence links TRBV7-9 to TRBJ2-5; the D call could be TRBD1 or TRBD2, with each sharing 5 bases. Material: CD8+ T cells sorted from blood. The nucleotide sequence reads TGTGCCAGCAGCTCCGACCGGGACGGTCAACGGGCCCAGTACTTC. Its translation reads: CASSSDRDGQRAQYF.